These 3 T cell receptor beta chains came from one sample sequenced in a study of response to subunit inactivated influenza vaccine (dated by TCRdb to 2017 to 2018). Library prep was done by RT-PCR. The instrument was an Illumina HiSeq 2500. TCRdb trimmed the raw reads at Q25, called clones with MiXCR and kept productive beta chains. Rows merge per CDR3 protein into single entries with the most common DNA and genes. A total of hundreds of thousands of distinct CDR3 sequences appear in this sample, around 15% of them only once. Roughly 7.2% of the sample belongs to the ten largest clones. Source: PBMCs from blood, taken 14 to 15 days before vaccination. Receptor source: a man aged 50-59 years who received an inactivated influenza vaccine. Donor details come from another sample of the same person, matched by shared clones.

This clonotype was detected a few times. This rearrangement joins TRBV11-2 to TRBJ2-1; 14 nucleotides agree with TRBD2. The CDR3 has 17 residues. Unmatched junction bases numbered 3, after V lost 5 bases and J lost 0 bases. The V gene's germline CDR1 is SGHAT and CDR2 FQNNGV. CDR3 sequence reads: CASSTGTSGSSYNEQFF. The CDR3 region has the DNA TGTGCCAGCAGCACCGGGACTAGCGGGAGCTCCTACAATGAGCAGTTCTTC.

The sample holds many counts of this clonotype. The chain has TRBV28 and TRBJ1-1, with D hard to call. Trimming shortened V by 2 bases and J by 2 bases, and 21 bases separated the two germline ends. The CDR3 has 18 residues. The germline gives CDR1 MDHEN, CDR2 SYDVKM. The CDR3 nucleotides read TGTGCCAGCAGTTTACTGCTCGGGCGGGCGCGGTCTAACACTGAAGCTTTCTTT. As protein: CASSLLLGRARSNTEAFF.

DNA for the CDR3: TGTGCCAGCAGATTGACAGGGATAACTGATACGAACACCGGGGAGCTGTTTTTT. As protein: CASRLTGITDTNTGELFF. The chain combines TRBV11-2 with TRBJ2-2; 7 nucleotides match TRBD1. The length of the CDR3 is 18 residues. With V trimmed by 6 bases and J by 0 bases, 13 bases remained unmatched. The V gene's germline CDR1 is SGHAT and CDR2 FQNNGV.